This passage covers 32 T cell receptor beta chains from one sample sequenced in a study of glioma-infiltrating T cells after dendritic cell vaccination. Indicated time point: after dendritic cell vaccination, including at tumor progression/relapse. This table comes from immunoSEQ multiplex PCR, and its TCRdb copy is limited to in-frame clones, with some not included. The top ten clones hold approximately 2.7% of a sample with 100,000 or so clones, around 87% of them seen once. Sequenced material: blood, taken after dendritic cell vaccination. These TCRs come from a human donor with glioblastoma.

This clone came up a few times. The chain has TRBV2 and TRBJ2-2, with no clear D. Germline V gene lookup returns CDR1 SNHLY and CDR2 FYNNEI. This CDR3 is 11 amino acids long. Trimming removed 5 bases from V and 6 bases from J, with 4 bases in between. The CDR3 DNA reads TGTGCCAGCAGTCTCCCCGGGGAGCTGTTTTTT. It codes for CASSLPGELFF.

V is TRBV4-1 and J is TRBJ2-1; 14 nucleotides agree with TRBD2. The J segment lost 7 bases and the V segment lost 1 base, leaving 15 bases of the junction unmatched. This CDR3 spans 20 amino acids. CDR1 is MGHRA, CDR2 YSYEKL, per germline. The CDR3: CASSQVGLAGGFRYTNEQFF. For the CDR3, the DNA is TGCGCCAGCAGCCAAGTTGGACTAGCGGGAGGTTTTAGGTATACGAATGAGCAGTTCTTC.

This clone was seen once. The CDR3 coding sequence is TGTGCCAGCAGTGCAAGACTAGCGGGAGACCAAGAGACCCAGTACTTC. This codes for CASSARLAGDQETQYF. The V call is TRBV2, the J call TRBJ2-5; 12 bases align to TRBD2. Per the germline V gene, CDR1 is SNHLY and CDR2 is FYNNEI. Trimming at V came to 4 bases and at J to 0 bases, leaving 3 bases not matched to a gene. The CDR3 spans 16 residues. Drawing the rest from reference TRBV2 and TRBJ2-5, the complete variable domain is EPEVTQTPSHQVTQMGQEVILRCVPISNHLYFYWYRQILGQKVEFLVSFYNNEISEKSEIFDDQFSVERPDGSNFTLKIRSTKLEDSAMYFCASSARLAGDQETQYFGPGTRLLVL.

The chain links TRBV9 to TRBJ2-1, with 10 bases lining up with TRBD2. V shed 3 bases and J 8 bases; nucleotides not matched to a gene: 5. This CDR3 has 14 residues. The germline gives CDR1 SGDLS, CDR2 YYNGEE. The CDR3 here is CASSALTSGDEQFF. In DNA form, the CDR3 reads TGTGCCAGCAGCGCATTAACTAGCGGGGATGAGCAGTTCTTC.

This chain links TRBV30 with TRBJ2-7, with D possibly matching TRBD1 (5 bases). The germline V gene encodes CDR1 GTSNPN and CDR2 SVGIG (reference sequence). This CDR3 spans 11 amino acids. V lost 3 bases and J lost 3, with 6 bases in between. The DNA for the CDR3 is TGTGCCTGGAGCCAGGGCTACGAGCAGTACTTC. Encoded protein: CAWSQGYEQYF.

This chain uses TRBV9 with TRBJ2-3; possible D gene TRBD1, 6 bases. The CDR3 covers 14 residues. Trimming took 3 bases from V and 2 from J, leaving 10 bases between them. Germline lookup yields CDR1 SGDLS and CDR2 YYNGEE. The CDR3 nucleotides are TGTGCCAGCAGCGCGACAGGTTTCACAGATACGCAGTATTTT. This codes for CASSATGFTDTQYF.

The rearrangement links TRBV19 to TRBJ2-6; 9 bases are a match to TRBD1. The V gene end was trimmed by 4 bases and the J gene end by 0 bases; junction bases not matched to a gene: 4. The CDR3 covers 17 residues. Germline V gene sequence: CDR1 LNHDA, CDR2 SQIVND (reference sequence). The CDR3 DNA reads as TGTGCCAGTAGTAGAGGACAGGGGAGCTCTGGGGCCAACGTCCTGACTTTC. Its protein is CASSRGQGSSGANVLTF.

The rearrangement links TRBV5-1 to TRBJ2-5; D uncertain. The germline V gene has CDR1 SGHRS and CDR2 YFSETQ. This CDR3 is 14 amino acids long. V was trimmed by 6 bases and J by 0 bases, leaving 12 bases between them. CDR3 bases: TGCGCCAGCAAAGACCTCAGGTACCAAGAGACCCAGTACTTC. It is translated as CASKDLRYQETQYF.

The chain joins TRBV6-5 to TRBJ2-3; a weak D match, TRBD1 (5 bases). CDR3 length equals 15 residues. The germline V gene encodes CDR1 MNHEY and CDR2 SVGAGI. V lost 4 bases and J lost 0, with 11 bases in between. CDR3 in amino acids: CASSLGLLSTDTQYF. CDR3 in DNA: TGTGCCAGCAGTTTGGGGCTCCTTAGCACAGATACGCAGTATTTT.

V gene TRBV7-8 combines with J gene TRBJ1-1; D is unclear. Germline CDR1 is SGHVS and CDR2 is FQNEAQ. The CDR3 sequence is 12 residues long. V gave up 5 bases and J gave up 7 bases, with 11 bases separating them. The CDR3: CASSGHRREAFF. The CDR3 DNA sequence: TGTGCCAGCAGCGGGCACAGACGTGAAGCTTTCTTT.

The chain uses TRBV7-8 and TRBJ1-4, with D tentatively TRBD1 (6 bases). Per germline, CDR1 SGHVS and CDR2 FQNEAQ. The CDR3 is 15 amino acids. Trimming stripped 5 bases from V and 6 bases from J, with 16 bases between. The DNA for the CDR3 is TGTGCCAGCAGCCAAAGACAGGTCGGGCATGAAAAACTGTTTTTT. Protein product: CASSQRQVGHEKLFF.

The V and J genes are TRBV30 and TRBJ1-6; perhaps TRBD1 as D (6 bases). The germline V gene has CDR1 GTSNPN and CDR2 SVGIG (reference sequence). The V end was cut by 8 bases, the J end by 7 bases, with 18 bases between. CDR3 size: 14 residues. The CDR3 DNA sequence: TGTGCCCAGGGCAGGGGAGCAAGCAATTCACCCCTCCACTTT. Residues: CAQGRGASNSPLHF. The full variable domain, rest sourced from reference TRBV30 and TRBJ1-6, is SQTIHQWPATLVQPVGSPLSLECTVEGTSNPNLYWYRQAAGRGLQLLFYSVGIGQISSEVPQNLSASRPQDRQFILSSKKLLLSDSGFYLCAQGRGASNSPLHFGNGTRLTVT.

The chain employs TRBV4-1 and TRBJ2-1, with TRBD2 matching over 8 bases. The V gene end was trimmed by 0 bases and the J gene end by 9 bases; junction bases not matched to a gene: 16. The CDR3 length is 18 residues. Looked up from germline, CDR1 is MGHRA and CDR2 is YSYEKL. The CDR3 nucleotides are TGCGCCAGCAGCCAAGATAGTAACCCCAGCGGGAGTCAGCGTGAGCAGTTCTTC. This gives the protein CASSQDSNPSGSQREQFF.

DNA of the CDR3: TGTGCCAGCAAAATCGACAGGCCACACACTGAAGCTTTCTTT. Translated, it gives CASKIDRPHTEAFF. The chain links TRBV6-5 to TRBJ1-1; D may be TRBD1 (6 bases). The length of the CDR3 is 14 residues. Germline assignment: CDR1 MNHEY and CDR2 SVGAGI. The V gene lost 7 bases and the J gene lost 3 bases, with 15 bases spanning the gap.

V gene TRBV9 combines with J gene TRBJ2-5; D is possibly TRBD2 (6 bases). In germline, CDR1 is SGDLS, CDR2 YYNGEE. This CDR3 spans 13 amino acids. V was trimmed by 6 bases and J by 1 base, leaving 10 bases between them. As DNA, the CDR3 is TGTGCCAGCACCCCCGGGGGCCAAGAGACCCAGTACTTC. Amino acid sequence: CASTPGGQETQYF.

The chain has TRBV5-4 and TRBJ2-7, with 8 bases fitting TRBD2. The CDR3 contains 15 residues. In germline, CDR1 is SGHNT, CDR2 YYREEE (reference sequence). Trimming at V came to 3 bases and at J to 4 bases, leaving 9 bases not matched to a gene. This CDR3 reads CASSSFSGGRYEQYF. CDR3 in DNA: TGTGCCAGCAGCTCCTTTTCGGGAGGGAGGTACGAGCAGTACTTC.

Turning to this clone: The same CDR3 is also encoded by other DNA sequences in this sample. This chain uses TRBV27 with TRBJ1-6; D is unresolved. Germline CDR1 is MNHEY and CDR2 is SMNVEV (reference sequence). Trimming shortened V by 2 bases and J by 0 bases, and 5 bases separated the two germline ends. There are 15 residues in the CDR3. Here the CDR3 reads CASSLGSSYNSPLHF. The CDR3 coding sequence is TGTGCCAGCAGTTTAGGCAGCTCCTATAATTCACCCCTCCACTTT.

The genes are TRBV19 and TRBJ2-5; 7 nucleotides line up with TRBD2. The CDR3 loop spans 15 amino acids. Unmatched junction bases numbered 12, after V lost 6 bases and J lost 5 bases. Germline lookup yields CDR1 LNHDA and CDR2 SQIVND (reference sequence). The CDR3 loop is CASSTSASEGETQYF. CDR3 DNA: TGTGCCAGTAGCACTAGCGCCTCGGAGGGGGAGACCCAGTACTTC.

The chain carries TRBV5-1 and TRBJ2-2, with a possible D match to TRBD2 (5 bases). Germline CDR1 and CDR2: SGHRS and YFSETQ. The CDR3 is 14 residues long. The V and J ends lost 4 bases and 1 base respectively, with 8 bases between them. The CDR3 region has the DNA TGCGCCAGCAGCACGGACTTGAACACCGGGGAGCTGTTTTTT. Translated, it gives CASSTDLNTGELFF.

This chain uses TRBV7-9 with TRBJ1-2, with a weak D call TRBD1 (5 bases). Germline V gene sequence: CDR1 SEHNR, CDR2 FQNEAQ (reference sequence). Trimming pared 3 bases from V and 7 bases from J, leaving 15 bases between. The CDR3 loop spans 14 amino acids. This CDR3 is CASSLISGRIGYTF. CDR3 DNA sequence: TGTGCCAGCAGCTTGATTTCAGGGAGGATTGGCTACACCTTC.

The chain recombines TRBV2 with TRBJ1-5; no reliable D call. The CDR3 extends over 13 amino acids. Trimming shortened V by 5 bases and J by 0 bases, and 5 bases separated the two germline ends. CDR1 and CDR2 (germline): SNHLY, FYNNEI. In DNA, the CDR3 is TGTGCCAGCAGTTACACTAGCAATCAGCCCCAGCATTTT. It specifies CASSYTSNQPQHF.

V gene TRBV9 combines with J gene TRBJ2-2; TRBD2 is a possible D gene (5 bases). Looked up from germline, CDR1 is SGDLS and CDR2 is YYNGEE. V lost 3 bases, J lost 4 bases, and 13 bases lay in between. The CDR3 extends over 15 amino acids. The CDR3 region is CASSEPGSSTGELFF. CDR3 nucleotides: TGTGCCAGCAGCGAGCCGGGATCCAGCACCGGGGAGCTGTTTTTT.

The V and J genes are TRBV30 and TRBJ2-5, with 8 bases that match TRBD2. The CDR3 covers 14 residues. Germline-derived CDR1 and CDR2 are GTSNPN and SVGIG (reference sequence). V gave up 3 bases and J gave up 4 bases; unmatched junction bases: 7. DNA of the CDR3: TGTGCCTGGAGCGTCGGACTAGCTGGAGAGACCCAGTACTTC. Protein sequence: CAWSVGLAGETQYF.

The gene calls are TRBV27 and TRBJ1-2; 8 positions match TRBD1. Germline V gene sequence: CDR1 MNHEY, CDR2 SMNVEV (reference sequence). Trimming at V came to 5 bases and at J to 4 bases, leaving 6 bases not matched to a gene. The length of the CDR3 is 14 residues. The CDR3 loop is CASSNRDRFYGYTF. In DNA, the CDR3 is TGTGCCAGCAGTAATAGGGACAGGTTCTATGGCTACACCTTC.

This clone was detected a few times. The V gene is TRBV11-2, the J gene TRBJ1-2; D gene uncertain. The germline gives CDR1 SGHAT, CDR2 FQNNGV. The CDR3 is made up of 14 amino acids. V was clipped by 4 bases and J by 7 bases, with 16 bases between them. CDR3 nucleotide sequence: TGTGCCAGCAGCTCTCCTGGACGGGAGGGTGGCTACACCTTC. The encoded protein is CASSSPGREGGYTF.

The genes are TRBV10-3 and TRBJ2-7, with D possibly matching TRBD1 (6 bases). The CDR3 covers 17 residues. Trimming took off 0 bases at V and 0 bases at J, with 15 bases between the two ends. Germline values: CDR1 ENHRY, CDR2 SYGVKD. As DNA, the CDR3 is TGTGCCATCAGTGAGTCTGCAGGGGCCACATCCTCCTACGAGCAGTACTTC. Translation gives CAISESAGATSSYEQYF.

The V gene is TRBV6-5, the J gene TRBJ1-2; tentative D call: TRBD1 (5 bases). Trimming took 7 bases from V and 7 from J, leaving 13 bases between them. CDR3 size: 12 residues. Germline CDR1 MNHEY, CDR2 SVGAGI. The CDR3, as DNA: TGTGCCAGCATCGACAGCTTGGGTGGCTACACCTTC. This gives the protein CASIDSLGGYTF.

The chain couples TRBV27 to TRBJ2-1; D is possibly TRBD1 (6 bases). Germline loops: CDR1 MNHEY, CDR2 SMNVEV (reference sequence). V lost 3 bases, J lost 4 bases, and 7 bases lay in between. The CDR3 sequence is 13 residues long. This CDR3 is CASSLDRYNEQFF. In DNA, the CDR3 is TGTGCCAGCAGTTTGGACAGATACAATGAGCAGTTCTTC.

The rearrangement uses TRBV5-4 and TRBJ2-6; 10 bases are shared with TRBD1. CDR3 length equals 16 residues. CDR1 is SGHNT, CDR2 YYREEE, per germline (reference sequence). V dropped 4 bases and J dropped 3; count of bases not matched to a gene: 4. The CDR3 protein is CASSHRDRGGANVLTF. CDR3 bases: TGTGCCAGCAGCCACCGGGACAGGGGTGGGGCCAACGTCCTGACTTTC.

The chain has TRBV29-1 and TRBJ2-5; maybe TRBD2 (6 bases). Germline CDR1 is SQVTM and CDR2 is ANQGSEA. The CDR3 spans 12 residues. V was shortened by 3 bases and J by 5 bases, with 10 bases between the two germline ends. CDR3 in DNA: TGCAGCGTTGAGGAGGGTGGGGAGACCCAGTACTTC. It yields the protein CSVEEGGETQYF.

V usage is TRBV2 and J usage is TRBJ1-6; no clear D gene. Per the germline V gene, CDR1 is SNHLY and CDR2 is FYNNEI. V was shortened by 6 bases and J by 7 bases, with 16 bases between the two germline ends. The CDR3 spans 15 residues. In DNA, the CDR3 is TGTGCCAGCAGCTCTTCCCCGGTCGCGAATTCACCCCTCCACTTT. Its protein is CASSSSPVANSPLHF.

CDR3 sequence reads: CASSEGGKAEGYTF. DNA of the CDR3: TGTGCCAGCAGTGAGGGGGGTAAAGCAGAGGGCTACACCTTC. The chain is built from TRBV6-1 and TRBJ1-2; possibly TRBD1 for D (5 bases). This CDR3 is 14 amino acids long. V shed 3 bases and J shed 8 bases, with 16 bases lying between them. The V gene's germline CDR1 is MNHNS and CDR2 SASEGT.